This T cell receptor beta chain was recovered during a study of blood T cell repertoires in COVID-19. The overall study: T cells, B-cell-depleted T cells, or PBMCs provided the cDNA or gDNA that served as material.

Original processing notes: Amplified reference gene primers provided the basis for estimating nucleated cell counts. Sequencing was performed with immunoSEQ multiplex PCR; in TCRdb, only in-frame clones are kept and a portion is missing. The D gene and trimming were derived from the DNA, and the V and J assignments and clone size from that table. This sample carries 400,000 or so clones, approximately 90% of them seen once, and the ten largest clones take around 1.5%. Recruited during active infection, patients (from Seattle) were subsequently followed longitudinally. This clonotype was obtained from a woman aged 40-49 years with COVID-19, enrolled during active disease. The sequenced sample consisted of peripheral blood.

CDR3 sequence: CSIRDRGFEQYF. The CDR3 DNA reads as TGCAGCATCCGGGACAGGGGTTTCGAGCAGTACTTC. The rearrangement links TRBV29-1 to TRBJ2-7; TRBD1 matches at 10 bases. Germline loops: CDR1 SQVTM, CDR2 ANQGSEA. The CDR3 totals 12 residues. With V trimmed by 8 bases and J by 6 bases, 7 bases remained unmatched.